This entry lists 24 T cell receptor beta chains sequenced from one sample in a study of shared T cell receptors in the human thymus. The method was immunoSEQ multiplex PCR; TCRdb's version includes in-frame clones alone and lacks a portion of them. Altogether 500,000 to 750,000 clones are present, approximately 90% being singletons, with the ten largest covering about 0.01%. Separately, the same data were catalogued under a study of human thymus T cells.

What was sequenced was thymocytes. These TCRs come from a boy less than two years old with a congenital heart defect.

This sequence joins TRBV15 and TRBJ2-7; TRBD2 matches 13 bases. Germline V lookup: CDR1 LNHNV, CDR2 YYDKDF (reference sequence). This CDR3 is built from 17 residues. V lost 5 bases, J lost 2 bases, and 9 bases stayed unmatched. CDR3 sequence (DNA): TGTGCCACCAGCTTTCGAGCGACTAGCGGGAGGACCTACGAGCAGTACTTC. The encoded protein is CATSFRATSGRTYEQYF.

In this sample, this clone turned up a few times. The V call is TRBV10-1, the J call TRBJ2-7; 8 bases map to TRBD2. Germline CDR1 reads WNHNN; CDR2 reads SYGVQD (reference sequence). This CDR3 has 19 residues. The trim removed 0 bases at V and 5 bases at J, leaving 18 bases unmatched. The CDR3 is CASSESSPYREGKKNEQYF. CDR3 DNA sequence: TGCGCCAGCAGTGAGTCCTCGCCCTACCGGGAGGGTAAAAAGAACGAGCAGTACTTC.

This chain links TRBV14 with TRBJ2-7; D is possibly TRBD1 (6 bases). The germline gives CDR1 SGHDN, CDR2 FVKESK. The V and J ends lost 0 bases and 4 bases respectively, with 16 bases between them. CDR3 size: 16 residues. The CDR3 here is CASSQDSGVRIYEQYF. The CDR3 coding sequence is TGTGCCAGCAGCCAAGATTCAGGGGTAAGGATATACGAGCAGTACTTC.

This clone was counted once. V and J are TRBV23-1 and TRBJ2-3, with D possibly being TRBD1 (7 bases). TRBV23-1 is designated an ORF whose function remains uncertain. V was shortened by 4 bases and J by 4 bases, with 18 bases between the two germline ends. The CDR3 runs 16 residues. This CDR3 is CASSLFTGRGADTQYF. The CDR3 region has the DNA TGCGCCAGCAGTCTTTTTACGGGCAGGGGGGCAGATACGCAGTATTTT.

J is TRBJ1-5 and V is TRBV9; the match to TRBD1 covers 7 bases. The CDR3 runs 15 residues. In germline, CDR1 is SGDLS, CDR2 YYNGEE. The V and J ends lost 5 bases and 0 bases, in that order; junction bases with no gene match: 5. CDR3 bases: TGTGCCAGCAGTGCCGGGACAGATAGCAATCAGCCCCAGCATTTT. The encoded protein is CASSAGTDSNQPQHF.

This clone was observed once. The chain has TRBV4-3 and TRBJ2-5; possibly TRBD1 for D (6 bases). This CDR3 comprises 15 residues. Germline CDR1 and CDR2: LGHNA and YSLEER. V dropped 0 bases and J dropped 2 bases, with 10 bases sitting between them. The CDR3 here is CASSQERTAQETQYF. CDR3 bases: TGCGCCAGCAGCCAAGAGCGGACAGCTCAAGAGACCCAGTACTTC.

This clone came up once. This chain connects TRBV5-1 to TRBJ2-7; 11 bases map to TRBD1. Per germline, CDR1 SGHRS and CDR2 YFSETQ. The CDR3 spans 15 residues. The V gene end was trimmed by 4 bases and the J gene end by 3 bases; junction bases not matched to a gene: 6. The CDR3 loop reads CASSKPGQGVYEQYF. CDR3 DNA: TGCGCCAGCAGCAAACCGGGACAGGGGGTCTACGAGCAGTACTTC.

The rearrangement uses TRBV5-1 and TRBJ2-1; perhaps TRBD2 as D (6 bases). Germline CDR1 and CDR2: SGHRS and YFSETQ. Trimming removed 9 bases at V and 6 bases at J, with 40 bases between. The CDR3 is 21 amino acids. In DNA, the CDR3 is TGCGCCATCCAAGGAGGGATGTTGCGGGATCCGTTTGAGCAGGCCAGCAATGAGCAGTTCTTC. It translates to CAIQGGMLRDPFEQASNEQFF.

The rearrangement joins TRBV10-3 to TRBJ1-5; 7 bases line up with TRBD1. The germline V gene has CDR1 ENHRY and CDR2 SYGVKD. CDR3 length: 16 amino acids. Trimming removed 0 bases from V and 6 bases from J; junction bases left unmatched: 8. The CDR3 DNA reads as TGTGCCATCAGTGAGTCGATGGCAGGGGGTAGTCAGCCCCAGCATTTT. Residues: CAISESMAGGSQPQHF.

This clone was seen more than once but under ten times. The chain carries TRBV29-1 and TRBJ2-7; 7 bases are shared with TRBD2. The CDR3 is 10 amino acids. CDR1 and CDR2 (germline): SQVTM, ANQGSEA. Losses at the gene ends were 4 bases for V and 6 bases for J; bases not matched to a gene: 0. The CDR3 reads CSVGGGEQYF. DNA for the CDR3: TGCAGCGTTGGGGGGGGCGAGCAGTACTTC.

CDR3 in DNA: TGCGCCAGCAGTCAAAATCCGGGACTTGATACGGACAATGAGCAGTTCTTC. This translates into CASSQNPGLDTDNEQFF. The rearrangement joins TRBV23-1 to TRBJ2-1; D is perhaps TRBD2 (6 bases). TRBV23-1 is noted as an ORF with a role that remains uncertain. The V end was cut by 2 bases, the J end by 5 bases, with 19 bases between. The CDR3 sequence is 17 residues long.

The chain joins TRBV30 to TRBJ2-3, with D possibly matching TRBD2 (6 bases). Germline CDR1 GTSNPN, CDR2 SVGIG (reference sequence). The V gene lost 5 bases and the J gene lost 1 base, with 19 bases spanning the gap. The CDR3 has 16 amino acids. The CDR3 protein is CAWDAGTPRGTDTQYF. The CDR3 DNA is TGTGCCTGGGACGCTGGGACTCCGAGGGGCACAGATACGCAGTATTTT.

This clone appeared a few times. CDR3 residues: CASSLEASGSFDEQYF. The CDR3 coding sequence is TGTGCCAGCAGCTTAGAGGCTAGCGGGAGTTTCGACGAGCAGTACTTC. The V call is TRBV7-9, the J call TRBJ2-7, with 10 positions matching TRBD2. CDR1 and CDR2 (germline): SEHNR, FQNEAQ (reference sequence). The CDR3 sequence is 16 residues long. Trimming took 1 base from V and 5 from J; bases not matched to a gene: 8.

DNA for the CDR3: TGTGCCAGCAGTTCCGGGACAGGGAGAACCGGGGAGCTGTTTTTT. Translated: CASSSGTGRTGELFF. V usage is TRBV5-4 and J usage is TRBJ2-2; TRBD1 agrees at 9 bases. The ends lost 5 bases at V and 5 bases at J; junction bases unmatched: 7. From germline, CDR1 is SGHNT and CDR2 YYREEE (reference sequence). The CDR3 extends over 15 amino acids. Using reference TRBV5-4 and TRBJ2-2 for the parts outside the CDR3, the full variable domain is ETGVTQSPTHLIKTRGQQVTLRCSSQSGHNTVSWYQQALGQGPQFIFQYYREEENGRGNFPPRFSGLQFPNYSSELNVNALELDDSALYLCASSSGTGRTGELFFGEGSRLTVL.

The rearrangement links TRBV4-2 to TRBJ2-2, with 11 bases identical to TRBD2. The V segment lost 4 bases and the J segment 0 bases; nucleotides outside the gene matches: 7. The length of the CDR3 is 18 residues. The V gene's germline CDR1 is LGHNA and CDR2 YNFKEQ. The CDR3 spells CASSPRGTSGPNTGELFF. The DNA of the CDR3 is TGTGCCAGCAGCCCAAGAGGGACTAGCGGCCCGAACACCGGGGAGCTGTTTTTT.

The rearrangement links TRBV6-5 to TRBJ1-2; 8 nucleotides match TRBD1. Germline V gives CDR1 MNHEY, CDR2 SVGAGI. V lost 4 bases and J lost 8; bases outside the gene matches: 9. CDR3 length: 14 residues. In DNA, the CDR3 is TGTGCCAGCAGTTTTCGACAGGGGTGTTTCGGCTACACCTTC. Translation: CASSFRQGCFGYTF.

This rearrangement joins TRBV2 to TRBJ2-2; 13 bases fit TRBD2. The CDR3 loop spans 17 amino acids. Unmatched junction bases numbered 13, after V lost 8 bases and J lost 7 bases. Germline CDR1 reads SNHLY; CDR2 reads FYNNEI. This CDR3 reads CASGSGLAGDKDGELFF. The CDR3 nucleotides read TGTGCCAGCGGGAGCGGACTAGCGGGAGACAAGGACGGGGAGCTGTTTTTT.

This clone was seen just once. Written as DNA, the CDR3 is TGTGCCAGCAGCTTAGGATTTACTTCCTCCTACGAGCAGTACTTC. Translation: CASSLGFTSSYEQYF. V and J are TRBV11-2 and TRBJ2-7, with D uncertain. This CDR3 region has 15 residues. Germline lookup yields CDR1 SGHAT and CDR2 FQNNGV. Trimming took off 1 base at V and 0 bases at J, with 10 bases between the two ends.

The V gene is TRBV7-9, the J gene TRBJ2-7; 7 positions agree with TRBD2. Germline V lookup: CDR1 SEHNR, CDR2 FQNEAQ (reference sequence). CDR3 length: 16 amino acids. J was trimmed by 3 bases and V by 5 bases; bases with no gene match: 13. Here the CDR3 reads CASSPKPGGELYEQYF. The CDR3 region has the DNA TGTGCCAGCAGCCCCAAGCCGGGGGGAGAACTCTACGAGCAGTACTTC.

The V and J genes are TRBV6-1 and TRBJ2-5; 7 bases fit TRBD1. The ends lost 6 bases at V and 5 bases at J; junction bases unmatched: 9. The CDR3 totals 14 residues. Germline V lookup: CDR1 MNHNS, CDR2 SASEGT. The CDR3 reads CASSQRDSPETQYF. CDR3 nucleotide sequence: TGTGCCAGCAGCCAACGGGACAGCCCGGAGACCCAGTACTTC.

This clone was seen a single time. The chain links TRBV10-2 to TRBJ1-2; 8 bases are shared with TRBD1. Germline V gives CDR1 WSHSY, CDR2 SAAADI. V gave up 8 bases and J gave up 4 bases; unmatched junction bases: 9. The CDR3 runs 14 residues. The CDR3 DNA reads TGCGCCAGCCCTACACCGACAGGGGTCTATGGCTACACCTTC. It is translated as CASPTPTGVYGYTF.

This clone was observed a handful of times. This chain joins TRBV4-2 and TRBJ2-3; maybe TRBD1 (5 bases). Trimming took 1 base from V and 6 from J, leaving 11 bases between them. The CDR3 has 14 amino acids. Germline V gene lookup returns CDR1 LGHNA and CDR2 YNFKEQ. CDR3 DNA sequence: TGTGCCAGCAGCCAAGTGGCAGGGCCCGATACGCAGTATTTT. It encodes CASSQVAGPDTQYF.

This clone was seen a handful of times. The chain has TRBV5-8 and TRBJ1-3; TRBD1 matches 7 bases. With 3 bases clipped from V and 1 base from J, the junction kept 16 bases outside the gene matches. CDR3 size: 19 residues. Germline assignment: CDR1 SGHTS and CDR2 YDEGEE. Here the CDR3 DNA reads TGTGCCAGCAGCTCGAAACTTCCCGACCGGGACAGTTCTGGAAACACCATATATTTT. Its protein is CASSSKLPDRDSSGNTIYF.

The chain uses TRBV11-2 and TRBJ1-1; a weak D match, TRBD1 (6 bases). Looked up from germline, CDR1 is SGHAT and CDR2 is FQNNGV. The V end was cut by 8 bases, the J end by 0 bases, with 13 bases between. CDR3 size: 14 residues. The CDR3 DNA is TGTGCCAGCTTCGACAGGCGAATGAACACTGAAGCTTTCTTT. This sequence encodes CASFDRRMNTEAFF.